This is a list of T cell receptor beta chains from one sample in a study of blood T cell repertoires in COVID-19. TCRdb keeps only in-frame clones here, not all; method: immunoSEQ multiplex PCR. Here the sample spans some 52,000 clones, about nine tenths being singletons. Sequenced material: peripheral blood. The receptors come from a man in his 70s with acute or convalescent COVID-19. Both conserved end residues are part of each CDR3. The D gene is left open where the match is weak. A row's size may be missing; if present it is once, few, many or a size class.

V	D	J	size	DNA	CDR3
TRBV6-5	TRBD2	TRBJ2-2	.	TGTGCCAGCAGTTCAGGGACTACCCGAAAAGAGCTGTTTTTT	CASSSGTTRKELFF
TRBV12-3/TRBV12-4	.	TRBJ2-4	once	TGTGCCAGCAGTTTCGGGATTAACATTCAGTACTTC	CASSFGINIQYF
TRBV5-1	.	TRBJ1-2	.	TGCGCCAGCAGCTTGGCCGGAGGGGACTATGGCTACACCTTC	CASSLAGGDYGYTF
TRBV28	.	TRBJ1-1	.	TGTGCCAGCAGTTTTTGGGGCCTGAGGAACACTGAAGCTTTCTTT	CASSFWGLRNTEAFF
TRBV6-4	TRBD2	TRBJ2-1	.	TGTGCCAGCAGTAAACTAGCGGGGGGGCAAAATGAGCAGTTCTTC	CASSKLAGGQNEQFF
TRBV6-5	.	TRBJ1-5	.	TGTGCCAGCAGTCGGACAGACAATCAGCCCCAGCATTTT	CASSRTDNQPQHF
TRBV5-8	.	TRBJ2-7	.	TGTGCCAGCAGCTTGGTTAAGAGAGGGCAGTACTTC	CASSLVKRGQYF
TRBV2	TRBD2	TRBJ2-3	.	TGTGCCAGCAGGACAGGACTAGCGGGCACAGATACGCAGTATTTT	CASRTGLAGTDTQYF
TRBV5-1	TRBD1	TRBJ2-1	.	TGCGCCAGCAGCCAACAGGGGAGTGATGAGCAGTTCTTC	CASSQQGSDEQFF
TRBV12-5	.	TRBJ1-4	.	TGTGCTAGTGGTTTGCACAGCGAAAAACTGTTTTTT	CASGLHSEKLFF
TRBV7-8	.	TRBJ2-7	.	TGTGCCAGCAGCTTAGCGCCTGACAGGAGCTCCTACGAGCAGTACTTC	CASSLAPDRSSYEQYF
TRBV2	.	TRBJ1-5	.	TGTGCCAGCAGTGTTAGGAGCGATCAGCCCCAGCATTTT	CASSVRSDQPQHF
TRBV4-2	TRBD1	TRBJ2-3	.	TGTGCCAGCAGCCCTGGACAGGGGGGGACAGATACGCAGTATTTT	CASSPGQGGTDTQYF
TRBV6-5	.	TRBJ1-1	.	TGTGCCAGCAGTTACTCGATATCAGGGGCCGCTGAAGCTTTCTTT	CASSYSISGAAEAFF
TRBV14	TRBD2	TRBJ2-5	.	TGTGCCAGCAGCCAAGCGAGGACTAGCGGGGGGGCCTATGTGGAGACCCAGTACTTC	CASSQARTSGGAYVETQYF
TRBV3-1/TRBV3-2	.	TRBJ2-5	.	TGTGCCAGCAGCCAAGCTGGGACACCCTTGGGGACCCAGTACTTC	CASSQAGTPLGTQYF
TRBV3-1/TRBV3-2	TRBD2	TRBJ2-1	.	TGTGCCAGCAGCCAAAATCTCGGGGGGGCCCGGAATGAGCAGTTCTTC	CASSQNLGGARNEQFF
TRBV6-6	TRBD1	TRBJ1-2	few	TGTGCCAGCAGTCCGACAGGGGACTATGGCTACACCTTC	CASSPTGDYGYTF
TRBV12-5	.	TRBJ1-5	.	TGTGCTAGTGGTTACGGAGGAAATCAGCCCCAGCATTTT	CASGYGGNQPQHF
TRBV29-1	TRBD1	TRBJ2-7	.	TGCAGCGCCAAAAAGGGACAGTTCTACGAGCAGTACTTC	CSAKKGQFYEQYF
TRBV7-2	TRBD2	TRBJ2-1	.	TGTGCCAGCAGCTTCGCTAGCGGGGTCCTCAATGAGCAGTTCTTC	CASSFASGVLNEQFF
TRBV18	.	TRBJ1-4	once	TGTGCCAGCTCACCGAGAGAGGGAAACGAAAAACTGTTTTTT	CASSPREGNEKLFF
TRBV5-1	.	TRBJ2-1	.	TGCGCCAGCAGCATCCTAGCGGCAGGGGACAATGAGCAGTTCTTC	CASSILAAGDNEQFF
TRBV5-6	TRBD2	TRBJ2-3	.	TGTGCCAGCATCTCGCAGGCTAGCGGGACAGATACGCAGTATTTT	CASISQASGTDTQYF
TRBV7-6	.	TRBJ1-3	.	TGTGCCAGCAGACCCGGGACATCTGGAAACACCATATATTTT	CASRPGTSGNTIYF
TRBV11-2	TRBD2	TRBJ2-1	.	TGTGCCAGCAGCCTCGGGACTAGCGGGGGGTTTCTGTTCTTC	CASSLGTSGGFLFF
TRBV28	TRBD1	TRBJ1-2	.	TGTGCCAGCGAACGCTCGGCAGGGGGGTACTATGGCTACACCTTC	CASERSAGGYYGYTF
TRBV9	.	TRBJ1-6	once	TGTGCCAGCAGCTCTTCGACGGGTTCCTATAATTCACCCCTCCACTTT	CASSSSTGSYNSPLHF
TRBV4-1	TRBD2	TRBJ2-7	.	TGCGCCAGCAGCCAGGCAACCGGGACTACATACTACGAGCAGTACTTC	CASSQATGTTYYEQYF
TRBV6-4	TRBD2	TRBJ2-1	.	TGTGCCAGCAGTCGACTAGCGGGCATCTCCTACAATGAGCAGTTCTTC	CASSRLAGISYNEQFF
TRBV5-1	.	TRBJ1-1	.	TGCGCCAGCAGCTTGGCGGGGCGGGGTCTGGACACTGAAGCTTTCTTT	CASSLAGRGLDTEAFF
TRBV6-4	.	TRBJ2-3	.	TGTGCCAGCAGTGACTCCTGGGCTGTACAAGATACGCAGTATTTT	CASSDSWAVQDTQYF
TRBV18	.	TRBJ1-2	.	TGTGCCAGCTCACCAAGTGCGGGGGGGAACTATGGCTACACCTTC	CASSPSAGGNYGYTF
TRBV5-6	.	TRBJ2-3	.	TGTGCCAGCAGCTTGAAGCCGTCAGATACGCAGTATTTT	CASSLKPSDTQYF
TRBV27	.	TRBJ2-5	few	TGTGCCAGCTCCACGGGACATTCCGGCCAAGAGACCCAGTACTTC	CASSTGHSGQETQYF
TRBV18	.	TRBJ2-2	.	TGTGCCAGCTCACCTGTGACAGGGAACACCGGGGAGCTGTTTTTT	CASSPVTGNTGELFF
TRBV7-2	TRBD1	TRBJ2-1	.	TGTGCCAGCAGCTTCTCGACCGGGACAGGGTACCTCAATGAGCAGTTCTTC	CASSFSTGTGYLNEQFF
TRBV15	.	TRBJ2-7	.	TGTGCCACCAGCAGAGGACTAACCTACGAGCAGTACTTC	CATSRGLTYEQYF
TRBV5-1	TRBD1	TRBJ1-2	.	TGCGCCAGCAGCTTGGGAGCTGGACAGGTGATTTATGGCTACACCTTC	CASSLGAGQVIYGYTF
TRBV4-1	TRBD1	TRBJ2-1	.	TGCGCCAGCAGCTCCGGGACAGGGAGTATTGATGAGCAGTTCTTC	CASSSGTGSIDEQFF
TRBV19	.	TRBJ1-4	.	TGTGCCAGTAGTATGATCACTACTAATGAAAAACTGTTTTTT	CASSMITTNEKLFF